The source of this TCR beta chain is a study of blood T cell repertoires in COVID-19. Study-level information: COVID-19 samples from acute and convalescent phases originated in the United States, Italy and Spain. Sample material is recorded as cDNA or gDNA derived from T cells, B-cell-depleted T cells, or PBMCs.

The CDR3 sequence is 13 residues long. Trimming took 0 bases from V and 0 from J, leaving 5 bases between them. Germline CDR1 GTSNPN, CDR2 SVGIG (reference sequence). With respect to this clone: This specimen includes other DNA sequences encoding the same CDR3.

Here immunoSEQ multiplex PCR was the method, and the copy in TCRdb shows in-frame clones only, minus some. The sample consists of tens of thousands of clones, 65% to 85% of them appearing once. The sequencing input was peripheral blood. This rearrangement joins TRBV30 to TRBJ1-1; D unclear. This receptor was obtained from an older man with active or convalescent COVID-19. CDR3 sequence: CAWSVSVNTEAFF. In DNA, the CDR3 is TGTGCCTGGAGTGTGAGTGTGAACACTGAAGCTTTCTTT.